A single sample is the source of the 7 T cell receptor beta chains below, sequenced in a study of blood T cells in healthy people across ages. Sample-barcoded 5' priming and a J-beta primer mix drove a second PCR of roughly 6 to 12 cycles. TCRdb ran MiXCR on the 5' RACE reads and lists one entry per CDR3 protein. The sample lists approximately 960,000 distinct CDR3 sequences, approximately 32% occurring once. The same data also went into a second study, on T cells of mothers and their children.

Sequenced input: blood. The receptors were gathered from a woman aged 40 to 50 in good health.

This clonotype was seen many times. The rearrangement uses TRBV7-8 and TRBJ2-1, with 11 bases that match TRBD2. Looked up from germline, CDR1 is SGHVS and CDR2 is FQNEAQ. With V trimmed by 4 bases and J by 1 base, 15 bases remained unmatched. There are 20 residues in the CDR3. The CDR3 bases are TGTGCCAGCAGCTATCCTCTGACTAGCGGGGCGGGTCGGTCCTACAATGAGCAGTTCTTC. Its translation is CASSYPLTSGAGRSYNEQFF.

This clonotype occurred a few times. This chain joins TRBV5-6 and TRBJ2-4; 10 nucleotides line up with TRBD1. The CDR3 consists of 15 residues. Germline V CDR1 and CDR2: SGHDT, YYEEEE. V shed 3 bases and J 1 base; nucleotides not matched to a gene: 1. The CDR3 region has the DNA TGTGCCAGCAGCTGGGGACAGGGGGCCAAAAACATTCAGTACTTC. This codes for CASSWGQGAKNIQYF.

This clonotype showed up many times. The chain joins TRBV7-2 to TRBJ2-5; 9 bases fit TRBD1. The germline V gene encodes CDR1 SGHTA and CDR2 FQGNSA. This CDR3 region has 13 residues. Germline trimming cut 5 bases from V and 5 bases from J; bases unmatched to any gene: 3. CDR3 residues: CASSTGGRETQYF. As DNA, the CDR3 is TGTGCCAGCAGCACAGGGGGCCGTGAGACCCAGTACTTC.

The genes are TRBV28 and TRBJ2-1, with D perhaps matching TRBD2 (5 bases). V was clipped by 5 bases and J by 15 bases, with 23 bases between them. The CDR3 totals 14 residues. Germline CDR1 reads MDHEN; CDR2 reads SYDVKM. CDR3 coding DNA: TGTGCCAGCAGTAAAAACGTACTAGTGAGTCCCGTGTTCTTC. Amino acids: CASSKNVLVSPVFF.

The V call is TRBV12-3 or TRBV12-4, the J call TRBJ1-1, with 7 positions matching TRBD1. Losses at the gene ends were 6 bases for V and 5 bases for J; bases not matched to a gene: 12. This CDR3 has 15 amino acids. The CDR3 DNA reads TGTGCCAGCAGCCTATCACCGACAGGGTGGACTGAAGCTTTCTTT. Translating it yields CASSLSPTGWTEAFF.

This clonotype was detected a few times. One junction end does not reproduce the germline sequence, and a read error may be involved. The CDR3 DNA follows: TGTGCCAGCAGCCTTAAAGGGAGCTCCCACGAGCAGTACTTC. Translating gives CASSLKGSSHEQYF. The chain links TRBV3-1 to TRBJ2-4; perhaps TRBD2 as D (5 bases). The J call may be in error: the DNA end matches TRBJ2-7 better. The CDR3 loop spans 14 amino acids. From germline, CDR1 is LGHDT and CDR2 YNNKEL (reference sequence).

Ten or more counts support this clonotype. The gene calls are TRBV18 and TRBJ1-1; possibly TRBD1 for D (5 bases). CDR1 KGHSH and CDR2 LQKENI come from the germline V gene. The CDR3 length is 13 residues. The V and J ends lost 2 bases and 7 bases respectively, with 11 bases between them. In DNA, the CDR3 is TGTGCCAGCTCACCATCAGGGCCTAATGAAGCTTTCTTT. It is translated as CASSPSGPNEAFF.